The T cell receptor (beta chain) under discussion was sequenced for a study of cytomegalovirus exposure and HLA in healthy donors. Germline-derived CDR1 and CDR2 are SGHTA and FQGNSA. The CDR3 totals 13 residues. The V gene lost 5 bases and the J gene lost 7 bases, with 11 bases spanning the gap. PCR primers comprised 60 Vbeta and 13 Jbeta primers. Clones were read by immunoSEQ multiplex PCR, and TCRdb kept only the in-frame ones, dropping some. The profile covers 100,000 to 150,000 clones, with roughly 76% appearing a single time and 3% to 4% taken by the ten largest. This clone was detected once. Sequenced: PBMCs. The genes are TRBV7-2 and TRBJ2-2; unclear D gene. The receptor was derived from a woman aged 50 to 65 in good health and CMV-seronegative. Written as DNA, the CDR3 is TGTGCCAGCAGCGAAGTCGTCAGCGGGGAGCTGTTTTTT. Translated: CASSEVVSGELFF.